The entry below describes one TCR beta chain. Its target antigen remains unknown. Base qualities are missing; no much larger clone stands one base away. These data originate in a study of IL-17A CD8 T cells in psoriatic arthritis synovium. Background for the entire study: The goal of the study was to characterize the phenotype, molecular profile and function of synovial IL-17A+CD8+ T cells in the pathogenesis of psoriatic arthritis.

Synovial fluid effusions were drawn from actively inflamed joints of patients with psoriatic arthritis. For each patient, synovial fluid served as the source from which three memory CD8+ T cell populations were isolated by sorting: Tc1 cells (IL-17A-IFNgamma+), Tc17 cells (IL-17A+) and the bulk memory fraction, allowing their TCR repertoires to be compared. The Classification of Psoriatic Arthritis Study Group (CASPAR) criteria were met by the psoriatic arthritis patients. CD45RA-CD27+/- plus CD45RA+CD27- cells were sorted as bulk memory CD8+ T cells. Sorted CD8+ T cell subsets from the synovial fluid of a few patients with psoriatic arthritis were subjected to TCRbeta sequencing. Synovial fluid mononuclear cells were isolated using Lymphoprep and were cryopreserved in liquid nitrogen prior to use. Cryopreservation medium contained approximately 50% fetal calf serum and around 11% dimethyl sulfoxide.

The study at large found these results: TCR sequencing covered only a few patients, which the authors acknowledged as a limited sample size. Although most synovial CD8+ subsets stayed polyclonal, some individual clones made up over 4.5% of the repertoire. Cells were obtained from synovial fluid rather than synovial tissue, because no psoriatic arthritis synovial tissue samples were available.

DNA was extracted (Qiagen), and TCRbeta V-D-J rearrangements were subjected to bias-controlled amplification followed by high-throughput sequencing (immunoSEQ; Adaptive Biotech). The original pipeline was this. The immunoSEQ Analyzer platform was used for sequence-level analysis of productive sequences. Clonality was calculated as 1 minus Pielou's evenness, so values run from 0 (highly polyclonal) up to 1 (monoclonal). How much repertoires overlapped between subsets was quantified with the Morisita index, which goes from 0 (no similarity) to 1 (complete similarity). TCRdb took this table from immuneACCESS and kept in-frame rearrangements with V and J called. Such tables lack part of the clones; where checked against another copy, unresolved V genes explain under half of the gap, and the rest is unexplained. V, J and clone size reflect that table, while D and trimming were determined from the DNA. In all, the sample holds approximately 2,300 clones, and around 72% of those were seen once. About 14% of the sample goes to the ten largest clones.

In the germline V gene, CDR1 corresponds to KGHSH and CDR2 to LQKENI. From cysteine to phenylalanine, the CDR3 is 15 amino acids long. The sequence is cut down to CDR3 DNA, 45 bases in frame from base 1. Trimming removed 4 bases from V and 4 bases from J, leaving 17 bases between the germline ends. The specimen was memory CD8+ T cells from synovial fluid. The intended sense of this specimen's cell subset or site label: bulk memory CD8+ T cells (CD45RA-CD27+/- and CD45RA+CD27-). The rearranged segments are TRBV18 and TRBJ2-7, and perhaps TRBD1 as D gene, on 6 matching bases. This receptor was obtained from a human donor with psoriatic arthritis. The nucleotide sequence reads TGTGCCAGCTCACTGACGGGACACCGATTATACGAGCAGTACTTC. This encodes CASSLTGHRLYEQYF. The variable domain in full, with residues beyond the CDR3 obtained from the reference TRBV18 and TRBJ2-7 genes, is NAGVMQNPRHLVRRRGQEARLRCSPMKGHSHVYWYRQLPEEGLKFMVYLQKENIIDESGMPKERFSAEFPKEGPSILRIQQVVRGDSAAYFCASSLTGHRLYEQYFGPGTRLTVT.